This note documents a single TCR beta chain sequence. V was clipped by 7 bases and J by 0 bases, with 9 bases between them. The length of the CDR3 is 13 residues. The germline V gene encodes CDR1 SQVTM and CDR2 ANQGSEA. There were likely unrecorded immune exposures, though donors were nominally healthy when sampled. The PCR had 60 Vbeta and 13 Jbeta primers. Libraries were prepared by immunoSEQ multiplex PCR; TCRdb keeps only in-frame clonotypes and omits some of them. The repertoire holds more than 130,000 clones, with about 76% as singletons. The record originates from a study of cytomegalovirus exposure and HLA in healthy donors. As for the study in general: A preliminary data release comprised 70 million to 95 million unique TCRs obtained from HLA-typed donors.

This sequence originates from a man aged 18 to 30 in good health and CMV-seronegative. Source material: PBMCs. The chain recombines TRBV29-1 with TRBJ1-4; no definite D call. CDR3 sequence reads: CSGYSPTNEKLFF. CDR3 nucleotides: TGCAGCGGGTACAGCCCAACTAATGAAAAACTGTTTTTT.